This record looks at one T cell receptor beta chain sequence and its context. The entry originates in a study of shared clonotypes between healthy human individuals. TCRdb's table, derived via immunoSEQ multiplex PCR, lists solely in-frame clones and lacks some. The data hold over a million clones, with approximately 97% observed a single time. All donors were healthy HIV-negative adults lacking recent acute infections or vaccinations. This CDR3 region has 15 residues. Trimming removed 2 bases from V and 3 bases from J, with 14 bases in between. Germline V gives CDR1 SGHRS, CDR2 YFSETQ. The gene calls are TRBV5-1 and TRBJ2-5; D may correspond to TRBD1 or TRBD2 (5 bases each). The sequence was obtained from a young man in good health. What was sequenced was naive CD4+ T cells sorted from blood. Subset: CD45RA+ positively selected. This CDR3 reads CASSLIGTMEETQYF. The CDR3 nucleotides are TGCGCCAGCAGCTTAATAGGGACCATGGAAGAGACCCAGTACTTC.